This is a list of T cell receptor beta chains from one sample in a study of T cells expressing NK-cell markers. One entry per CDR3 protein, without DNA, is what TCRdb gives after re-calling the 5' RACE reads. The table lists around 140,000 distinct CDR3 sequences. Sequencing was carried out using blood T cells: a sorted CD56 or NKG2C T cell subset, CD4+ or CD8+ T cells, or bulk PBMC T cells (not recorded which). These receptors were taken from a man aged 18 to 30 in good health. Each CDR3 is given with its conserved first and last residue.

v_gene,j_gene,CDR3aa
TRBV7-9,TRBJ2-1,CASSSGRGLYNEQFF
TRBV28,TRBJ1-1,CASRQSGTGAINTEAFF
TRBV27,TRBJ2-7,CASSFILGEQYF
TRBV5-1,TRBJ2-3,CASSQGQGADTQYF
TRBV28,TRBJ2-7,CASSSPGRGLAPPPYEQYF
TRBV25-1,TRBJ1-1,CASSESDSNTEAFF
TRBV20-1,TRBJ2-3,CSALDLGNTDTQYF
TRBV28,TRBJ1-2,CASSPSSGTGLVYGYTF
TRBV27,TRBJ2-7,CASSFGTGAYEQYF
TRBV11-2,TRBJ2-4,CASSLPQTVRRDIQYF
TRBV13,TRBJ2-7,CASSLNGIVDEQYF
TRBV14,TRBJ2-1,CASSQDDEQFF
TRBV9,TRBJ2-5,CASRDGNGETQYF
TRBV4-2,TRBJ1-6,CASSQERSSYNSPLHF
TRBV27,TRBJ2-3,CASFWGKPTDTQYF
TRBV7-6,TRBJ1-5,CASSSLPGTGNQPQHF
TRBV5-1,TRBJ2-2,CASSLVAGELFF
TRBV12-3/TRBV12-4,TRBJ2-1,CASRKDRGFYNEQFF
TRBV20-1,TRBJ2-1,CSVAREAYNEQFF
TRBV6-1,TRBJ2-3,CASSEGWRQGKVGDTDTQYF
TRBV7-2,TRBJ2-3,CASSPPRLADDHTQYF
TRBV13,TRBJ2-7,CASSYQTQTYEQYF
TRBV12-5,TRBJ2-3,CASEDSLSTDTQYF
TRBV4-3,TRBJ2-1,CASSQARSSGSFNEQFF
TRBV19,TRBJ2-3,CASSIDQGDTQYF